The rows below give T cell receptor beta chains drawn from one sample of a study of blood T cell repertoires in COVID-19. Method: immunoSEQ multiplex PCR; TCRdb's copy keeps in-frame clones and lacks some. Here the sample spans under 200,000 clones, more than 85% being singletons. Sequencing was performed on PBMCs or T cells enriched from blood (not recorded which). The receptors derive from a woman in her 40s in a cohort exposed to, infected with or recovered from COVID-19 (not recorded which). Both conserved end residues are part of each CDR3. The order of the fields is V gene, J gene, clone size, D gene, CDR3 protein, CDR3 DNA. A D gene is named only where the DNA matches it firmly. Rows may omit the clone size; those that give it use once, few, many or a size class.

>TRBV19|TRBJ2-7|.|TRBD1
CASIGRVRDRNIYEQYF
TGTGCCAGTATAGGGAGAGTCCGGGACAGGAACATCTACGAGCAGTACTTC
>TRBV27|TRBJ1-2|.|TRBD1
CASSPGGSYGYTF
TGTGCCAGCAGTCCAGGGGGGTCTTATGGCTACACCTTC
>TRBV7-2|TRBJ1-3|.|.
CASSLGGGSGNTIYF
TGTGCCAGCAGCTTAGGGGGAGGATCTGGAAACACCATATATTTT
>TRBV12-5|TRBJ2-1|.|.
CASGLVRESSYNEQFF
TGTGCTAGTGGTTTGGTACGGGAGAGCTCCTACAATGAGCAGTTCTTC
>TRBV5-5|TRBJ2-5|.|TRBD1
CASSWTGGLEETQYF
TGTGCCAGCAGCTGGACAGGGGGACTCGAGGAGACCCAGTACTTC
>TRBV10-3|TRBJ1-4|.|TRBD1
CAISEDRAEKLFF
TGTGCCATCAGTGAGGACAGGGCTGAAAAACTGTTTTTT
>TRBV27|TRBJ1-2|.|.
CASSLTALGRHYGYTF
TGTGCCAGCAGTTTAACCGCCTTGGGGCGGCACTATGGCTACACCTTC
>TRBV27|TRBJ1-1|.|.
CASSPTAMNTEAFF
TGTGCCAGCAGCCCCACAGCTATGAACACTGAAGCTTTCTTT
>TRBV11-3|TRBJ1-1|.|TRBD1
CASSPGTGGTEAFF
TGTGCCAGCAGCCCCGGGACAGGAGGGACTGAAGCTTTCTTT
>TRBV9|TRBJ2-1|once|TRBD2
CASSVSSGRYNEQFF
TGTGCCAGCAGCGTATCTAGCGGGAGATACAATGAGCAGTTCTTC
>TRBV5-1|TRBJ2-1|.|TRBD2
CASSSGLAGVNEQFF
TGCGCCAGCAGCTCAGGACTAGCGGGAGTCAATGAGCAGTTCTTC
>TRBV29-1|TRBJ2-1|.|.
CSVPGGGSYNEQFF
TGCAGCGTTCCTGGGGGAGGTTCTTACAATGAGCAGTTCTTC
>TRBV19|TRBJ1-2|.|.
CASSAGYGYTF
TGTGCCAGTAGTGCAGGCTATGGCTACACCTTC